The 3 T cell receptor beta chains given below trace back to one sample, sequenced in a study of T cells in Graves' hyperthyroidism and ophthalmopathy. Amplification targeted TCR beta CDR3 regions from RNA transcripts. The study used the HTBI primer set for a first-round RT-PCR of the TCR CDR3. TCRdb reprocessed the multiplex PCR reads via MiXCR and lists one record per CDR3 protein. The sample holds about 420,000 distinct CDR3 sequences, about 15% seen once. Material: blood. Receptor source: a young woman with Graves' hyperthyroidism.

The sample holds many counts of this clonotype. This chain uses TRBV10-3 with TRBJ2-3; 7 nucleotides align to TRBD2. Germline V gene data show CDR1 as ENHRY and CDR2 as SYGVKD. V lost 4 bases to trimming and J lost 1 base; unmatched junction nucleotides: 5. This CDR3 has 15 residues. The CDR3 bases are TGTGCCATCAGTGCAAGCGGGATCGGCACAGATACGCAGTATTTT. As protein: CAISASGIGTDTQYF.

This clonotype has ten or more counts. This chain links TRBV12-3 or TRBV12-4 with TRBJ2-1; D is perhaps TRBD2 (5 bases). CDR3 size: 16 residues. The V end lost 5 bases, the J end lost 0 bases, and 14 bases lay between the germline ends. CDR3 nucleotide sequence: TGTGCCAGCAGTCTCGAAGGACTCGGCTCCTACAATGAGCAGTTCTTC. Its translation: CASSLEGLGSYNEQFF.

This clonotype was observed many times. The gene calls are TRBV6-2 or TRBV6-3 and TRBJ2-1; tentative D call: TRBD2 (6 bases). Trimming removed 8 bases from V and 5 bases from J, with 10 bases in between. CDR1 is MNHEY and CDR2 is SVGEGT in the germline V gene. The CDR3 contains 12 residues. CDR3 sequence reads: CASGTGDNEQFF. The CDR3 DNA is TGTGCCAGCGGGACTGGGGACAATGAGCAGTTCTTC.